The clone carrying this T cell receptor (beta chain) showed up just a few times. Its antigen is unknown. The data originate from a study of glioma-infiltrating T cells. Study-wide background: WHO grade II oligodendrogliomas or astrocytomas, plus non-recurrent WHO grade IV glioblastomas, were sampled. Findings and caveats of the study: Patients with low tissue-blood divergence carried a signature set of shared blood CDR3 motifs.

Amplification of TCR alpha and beta CDR3 regions from RNA used iRepertoire nested multiplex PCR. Tissue mRNA or PBMC total RNA, 100-400 ng, went into one-step reverse transcription and amplification. TCRdb ran MiXCR on the multiplex PCR reads and lists one entry per CDR3 protein. This sample has 400,000 or so distinct CDR3 sequences, with 41% found just once. Per the germline V gene, CDR1 is SGHTA and CDR2 is FQGNSA. Trimming at V came to 6 bases and at J to 2 bases, leaving 3 bases not matched to a gene. CDR3 length equals 14 residues. The source is a human donor with low-grade glioma or glioblastoma, undergoing nonglioma brain surgery, or in good health (not recorded which). The V gene is TRBV7-2, the J gene TRBJ2-7; 11 positions agree with TRBD2. The sample was glioma tissue, nonneoplastic brain tissue, or PBMCs (not recorded which). The CDR3: CASRGLAVPYEQYF. For the CDR3, the DNA is TGTGCCAGCAGGGGACTAGCGGTTCCCTACGAGCAGTACTTC.